This TCR beta chain was captured by sequencing in a study of response to subunit inactivated influenza vaccine. There are 15 residues in the CDR3. CDR1 and CDR2 from the germline V gene are DFQATT and SNEGSKA (reference sequence). V was cut by 5 bases and J by 3 bases, with 20 bases left in between. In its sample, this clonotype was seen a few times. Each CDR3 protein gets one entry after TCRdb re-called the RT-PCR reads with MiXCR. The top ten hold 7.5% to 8% of the sample, which has 600,000 to 850,000 distinct CDR3 sequences, less than 15% seen once. The TCR was taken from a man aged 50 or older who received an inactivated influenza vaccine. This chain uses TRBV20-1 with TRBJ2-7; D might be TRBD1 or TRBD2, each matching 5 bases. This specimen was PBMCs from blood, taken 14 days before vaccination. This CDR3 reads CSAGGAASGGYEQYF. The DNA of the CDR3 is TGCAGTGCTGGGGGAGCGGCGTCTGGCGGCTACGAGCAGTACTTC.